This entry is about one T cell receptor beta chain. Its antigen is as yet unknown. Researchers ran the assay at a deep level. The data were produced by immunoSEQ multiplex PCR, yet TCRdb's version contains in-frame clones alone and is incomplete. Among 1.6 million or so clones listed, approximately 97% were seen once. Germline V lookup: CDR1 MNHEY, CDR2 SMNVEV (reference sequence). The CDR3 runs 14 residues. V shed 5 bases and J 12 bases; nucleotides not matched to a gene: 11. This entry comes from a study of shared clonotypes between healthy human individuals. Looking at the study overall: Samples came from a couple of female and a few male donors aged 18 to 49.

Findings and limits, study-wide: Of the naive CD4 clonotypes, approximately 5% were shared across several donors.

The CD4+ fraction was divided into a CD45RA+ naive subset and a CD45RA-negative memory subset. The sample taken for sequencing was naive CD4+ T cells sorted from blood. As for subset: CD45RA+ positively selected. The rearrangement links TRBV27 to TRBJ1-4; 8 bases line up with TRBD1. This sequence originates from a man aged 30 to 45 in good health. The CDR3 here is CASSTNRGSGELFF. The CDR3 DNA reads TGTGCCAGCAGTACTAACAGGGGGAGCGGTGAACTGTTTTTT.